This TCR beta chain was recovered during a study of blood T cell repertoires in COVID-19. Turning to the study itself: PBMCs, B-cell-depleted T cells, or T cells were the source of the cDNA or gDNA that made up the material.

In the study's own analysis: Estimated nucleated cell counts came from reference gene primer amplification. Sequencing was performed with immunoSEQ multiplex PCR; in TCRdb, only in-frame clones are kept and a portion is missing. Clonal size and the V and J genes are those of that table, whereas D and trimming came from the DNA. The data hold 65,000 to 85,000 clones, with 70% to 80% observed a single time. The CDR3 is 15 residues long. The V and J ends lost 7 bases and 2 bases respectively, with 18 bases between them. Germline loops: CDR1 LNHDA, CDR2 SQIVND (reference sequence). The receptor comes from an elderly woman with active or convalescent COVID-19. Sequenced sample: peripheral blood. The chain joins TRBV19 to TRBJ2-7; TRBD1 might be the D (6 bases). CDR3 nucleotides: TGTGCCAGTACCGCCTCCGTAGGGGGAGCCTACGAGCAGTACTTC. It is translated as CASTASVGGAYEQYF.